The next 14 T cell receptor beta chains were all read from a single sample in a study of early T cells in non-severe SARS-CoV-2 infection. From the 5' RACE reads, TCRdb called clonotypes with MiXCR, one entry per CDR3 protein. This table has about 70,000 distinct CDR3 sequences, about 4.9% appearing once. The sample here was whole blood, taken at baseline. These receptors all come from an adult who was a healthcare worker with PCR-confirmed SARS-CoV-2 infection or an uninfected control (not recorded which). The donor label of this sample is uncertain.

This clonotype has just a few counts. V gene TRBV2 combines with J gene TRBJ1-2; TRBD1 agrees at 8 bases. The CDR3 totals 14 residues. CDR1 is SNHLY, CDR2 FYNNEI, per germline. V gave up 8 bases and J gave up 2 bases; unmatched junction bases: 7. The CDR3 DNA reads as TGTGCCAGCCTAGACAGGGGACGGAACTATGGCTACACCTTC. Translated, it gives CASLDRGRNYGYTF. The full variable domain, its missing parts supplied by reference TRBV2 and TRBJ1-2, is EPEVTQTPSHQVTQMGQEVILRCVPISNHLYFYWYRQILGQKVEFLVSFYNNEISEKSEIFDDQFSVERPDGSNFTLKIRSTKLEDSAMYFCASLDRGRNYGYTFGSGTRLTVV.

This clonotype was found a few times. The gene calls are TRBV12-3 or TRBV12-4 and TRBJ2-4; perhaps D is TRBD1 or TRBD2 (6 bases each). CDR3 length: 13 residues. Between the trimmed V and J ends, which lost 7 bases and 8 bases, there was a span of 15 bases. The DNA for the CDR3 is TGTGCCAGCACCGGGGGCCCAGGTGACATTCAGTACTTC. Amino acids: CASTGGPGDIQYF.

V gene TRBV24-1 combines with J gene TRBJ2-6; D unclear. Deletions cut 7 bases from V and 0 bases from J, with 6 bases between. Germline-derived CDR1 and CDR2 are KGHDR and SFDVKD. CDR3 size: 14 residues. DNA of the CDR3: TGTGCCACCAGCCGGAGCTCTGGGGCCAACGTCCTGACTTTC. This translates into CATSRSSGANVLTF.

This clonotype was seen many times. The V and J genes are TRBV18 and TRBJ1-5, with D perhaps TRBD1 (5 bases). The CDR3 spans 15 residues. Between the trimmed V and J ends, which lost 3 bases and 1 base, there was a span of 10 bases. The V gene's germline CDR1 is KGHSH and CDR2 LQKENI. The CDR3 spells CASSPIDSSNQPQHF. The CDR3 DNA sequence: TGTGCCAGCTCACCCATAGACAGCAGCAATCAGCCCCAGCATTTT.

This clonotype was recorded at least ten times. The chain recombines TRBV29-1 with TRBJ1-5; 7 nucleotides align to TRBD1. J was trimmed by 0 bases and V by 7 bases; bases with no gene match: 3. CDR3 length: 13 residues. Looked up from germline, CDR1 is SQVTM and CDR2 is ANQGSEA. The CDR3 bases are TGCAGCGAGGGGGCGTTTAGCAATCAGCCCCAGCATTTT. Amino acids: CSEGAFSNQPQHF.

This clonotype was recorded at least ten times. The chain joins TRBV5-8 to TRBJ1-1; 7 bases are shared with TRBD1. The CDR3 runs to 15 residues. Germline V gene lookup returns CDR1 SGHTS and CDR2 YDEGEE. Losses at the gene ends were 4 bases for V and 5 bases for J; bases not matched to a gene: 11. CDR3 amino acids: CASSLDLGQVTEAFF. The CDR3, as DNA: TGTGCCAGCAGCCTAGACTTAGGACAGGTTACTGAAGCTTTCTTT.

This chain connects TRBV20-1 to TRBJ2-2; 9 bases fit TRBD1. The CDR3 length is 14 residues. Germline loops: CDR1 DFQATT, CDR2 SNEGSKA (reference sequence). The junction had 4 bases not matched to a gene; V was cut back by 6 bases and J by 2 bases. CDR3 protein: CSALTGGNTGELFF. The CDR3 region has the DNA TGCAGTGCCCTGACAGGGGGAAACACCGGGGAGCTGTTTTTT.

This clonotype was recorded many times. V and J are TRBV18 and TRBJ2-1; 16 positions agree with TRBD2. The CDR3 sequence is 16 residues long. Looked up from germline, CDR1 is KGHSH and CDR2 is LQKENI. V shed 6 bases, J shed 8 bases, and the junction held 7 bases outside the gene matches. CDR3 loop: CASSHPGLAGGHEQFF. In DNA form, the CDR3 reads TGTGCCAGCTCTCATCCGGGACTAGCGGGGGGGCATGAGCAGTTCTTC.

The rearrangement uses TRBV19 and TRBJ2-2; D is perhaps TRBD1 or TRBD2 (5 bases each). This CDR3 region has 15 residues. The germline V gene encodes CDR1 LNHDA and CDR2 SQIVND (reference sequence). V was pared by 2 bases and J by 5 bases, with 12 bases between. CDR3 region: CASSIKGRGTGELFF. The DNA for the CDR3 is TGTGCCAGTAGTATAAAGGGGCGCGGGACCGGGGAGCTGTTTTTT.

This clonotype has only a few counts. This chain uses TRBV6-5 with TRBJ1-5; TRBD1 might be the D (6 bases). Germline lookup yields CDR1 MNHEY and CDR2 SVGAGI. The V end was cut by 4 bases, the J end by 2 bases, with 6 bases between. This CDR3 region has 13 residues. The CDR3 coding sequence is TGTGCCAGCAGTTGGACAGGCAATCAGCCCCAGCATTTT. This sequence encodes CASSWTGNQPQHF.

This clonotype was counted between two and nine times. The chain links TRBV18 to TRBJ2-3, with D maybe TRBD1 (5 bases). V was cut by 2 bases and J by 1 base, with 7 bases left in between. From germline, CDR1 is KGHSH and CDR2 LQKENI. This CDR3 spans 14 amino acids. The CDR3 here is CASSPGARTDTQYF. CDR3 bases: TGTGCCAGCTCACCAGGGGCACGCACAGATACGCAGTATTTT.

This clonotype has a count of ten or more. The chain uses TRBV7-9 and TRBJ2-1, with D hard to call. Germline V lookup: CDR1 SEHNR, CDR2 FQNEAQ (reference sequence). Deletions cut 0 bases from V and 9 bases from J, with 9 bases between. The CDR3 runs 13 residues. The CDR3: CASSLAPIPEQFF. In nucleotides, the CDR3 is TGTGCCAGCAGCTTAGCCCCCATTCCTGAGCAGTTCTTC.

The sample holds many counts of this clonotype. The chain combines TRBV3-1 with TRBJ1-1; D unresolved. Trimming removed 1 base at V and 5 bases at J, with 20 bases between. This CDR3 region has 17 residues. The germline CDR1 and CDR2 sequences are LGHDT and YNNKEL (reference sequence). CDR3: CASSQALTGLVGTEAFF. CDR3 DNA: TGTGCCAGCAGCCAAGCTCTTACGGGGTTAGTGGGGACTGAAGCTTTCTTT.

The chain recombines TRBV29-1 with TRBJ2-3; D is undetermined. This CDR3 spans 13 amino acids. The V and J ends lost 0 bases and 7 bases respectively, with 11 bases between them. CDR1 is SQVTM, CDR2 ANQGSEA, per germline. Here the CDR3 DNA reads TGCAGCGTTGAAGATTCGCCCCGGAATACGCAGTATTTT. Its protein is CSVEDSPRNTQYF.